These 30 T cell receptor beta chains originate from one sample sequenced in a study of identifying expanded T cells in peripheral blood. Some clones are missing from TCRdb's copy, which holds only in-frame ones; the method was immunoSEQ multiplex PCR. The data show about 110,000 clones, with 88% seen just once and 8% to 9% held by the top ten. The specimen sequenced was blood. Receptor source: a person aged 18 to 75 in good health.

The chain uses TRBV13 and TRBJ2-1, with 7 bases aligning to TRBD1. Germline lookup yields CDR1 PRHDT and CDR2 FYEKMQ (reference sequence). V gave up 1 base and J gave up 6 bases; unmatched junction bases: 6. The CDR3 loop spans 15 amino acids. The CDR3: CASSLDRGSFNEQFF. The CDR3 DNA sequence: TGTGCCAGCAGCTTAGACAGGGGCTCTTTCAATGAGCAGTTCTTC.

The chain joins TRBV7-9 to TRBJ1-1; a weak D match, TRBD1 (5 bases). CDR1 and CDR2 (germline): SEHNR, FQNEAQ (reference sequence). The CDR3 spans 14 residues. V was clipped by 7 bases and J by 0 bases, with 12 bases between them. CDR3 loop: CASILSGLNTEAFF. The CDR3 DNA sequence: TGTGCCAGCATCCTCTCGGGACTGAACACTGAAGCTTTCTTT.

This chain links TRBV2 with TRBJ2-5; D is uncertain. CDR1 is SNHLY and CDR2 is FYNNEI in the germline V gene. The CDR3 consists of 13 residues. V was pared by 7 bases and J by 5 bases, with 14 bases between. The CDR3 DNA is TGTGCCAGCAAAATCGAAGTGGGGGAGACCCAGTACTTC. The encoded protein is CASKIEVGETQYF.

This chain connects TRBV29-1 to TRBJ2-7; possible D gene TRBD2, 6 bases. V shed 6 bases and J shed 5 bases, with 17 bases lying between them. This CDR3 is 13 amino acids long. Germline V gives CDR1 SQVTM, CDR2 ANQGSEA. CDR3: CSVPLGGADEQYF. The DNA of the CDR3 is TGCAGCGTCCCCCTTGGAGGGGCCGACGAGCAGTACTTC.

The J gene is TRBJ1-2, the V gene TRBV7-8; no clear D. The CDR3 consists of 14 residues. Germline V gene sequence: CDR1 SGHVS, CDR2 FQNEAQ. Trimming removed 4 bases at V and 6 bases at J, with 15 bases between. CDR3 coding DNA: TGTGCCAGCAGCTCTGCTCGCTATTCACATGGCTACACCTTC. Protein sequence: CASSSARYSHGYTF.

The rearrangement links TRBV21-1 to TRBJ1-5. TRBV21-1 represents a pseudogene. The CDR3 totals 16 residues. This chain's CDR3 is CASSKARWGWNQPQHF. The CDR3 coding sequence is TGTGCCAGCAGCAAAGCGCGGTGGGGGTGGAATCAGCCCCAGCATTTT.

This CDR3 is CASSYSSGWTTEAFF. For the CDR3, the DNA is TGTGCCAGCAGTTACTCGTCGGGCTGGACCACTGAAGCTTTCTTT. V is TRBV6-5 and J is TRBJ1-1, with D uncertain. Germline V CDR1 and CDR2: MNHEY, SVGAGI. The CDR3 contains 15 residues. V dropped 0 bases and J dropped 4 bases, with 12 bases sitting between them.

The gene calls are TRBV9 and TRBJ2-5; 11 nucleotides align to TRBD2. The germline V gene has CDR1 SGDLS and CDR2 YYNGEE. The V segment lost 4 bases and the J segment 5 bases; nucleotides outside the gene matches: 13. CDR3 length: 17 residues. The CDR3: CASSLGALAGGMETQYF. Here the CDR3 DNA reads TGTGCCAGCAGCCTAGGGGCGCTAGCGGGAGGTATGGAGACCCAGTACTTC.

The CDR3 DNA sequence: TGTGCCACCAGCAGAGATCCATGGACTAGCGGAACCTACAATGAGCAGTTCTTC. It translates to CATSRDPWTSGTYNEQFF. V usage is TRBV15 and J usage is TRBJ2-1; 10 bases agree with TRBD2. The germline CDR1 and CDR2 sequences are LNHNV and YYDKDF (reference sequence). CDR3 length: 18 amino acids. V lost 0 bases to trimming and J lost 2 bases; unmatched junction nucleotides: 7.

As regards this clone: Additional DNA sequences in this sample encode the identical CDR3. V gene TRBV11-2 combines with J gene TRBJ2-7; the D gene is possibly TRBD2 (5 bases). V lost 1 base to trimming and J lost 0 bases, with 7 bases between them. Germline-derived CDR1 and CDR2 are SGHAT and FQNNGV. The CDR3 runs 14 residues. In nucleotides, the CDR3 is TGTGCCAGCAGCTTAGGTGGGAGCTCCTACGAGCAGTACTTC. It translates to CASSLGGSSYEQYF.

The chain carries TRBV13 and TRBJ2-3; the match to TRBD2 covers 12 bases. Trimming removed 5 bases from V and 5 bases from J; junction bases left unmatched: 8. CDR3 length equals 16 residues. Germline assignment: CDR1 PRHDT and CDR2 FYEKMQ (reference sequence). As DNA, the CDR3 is TGTGCCAGCAGCACCTCCCTAGCGGGGGGGCGAGATACGCAGTATTTT. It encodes CASSTSLAGGRDTQYF.

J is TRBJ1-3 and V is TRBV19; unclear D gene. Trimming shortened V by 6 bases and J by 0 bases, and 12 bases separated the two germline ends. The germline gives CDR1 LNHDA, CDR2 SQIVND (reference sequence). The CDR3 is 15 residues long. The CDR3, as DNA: TGTGCCAGTAGGAGTAAGACCGGCTCTGGAAACACCATATATTTT. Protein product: CASRSKTGSGNTIYF.

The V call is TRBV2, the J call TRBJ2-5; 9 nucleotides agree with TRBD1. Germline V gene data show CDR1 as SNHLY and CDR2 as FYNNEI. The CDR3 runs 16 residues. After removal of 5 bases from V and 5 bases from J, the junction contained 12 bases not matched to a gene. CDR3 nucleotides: TGTGCCAGCAGTTTTCCGGGACAGGGAGGACTGGAGACCCAGTACTTC. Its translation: CASSFPGQGGLETQYF.

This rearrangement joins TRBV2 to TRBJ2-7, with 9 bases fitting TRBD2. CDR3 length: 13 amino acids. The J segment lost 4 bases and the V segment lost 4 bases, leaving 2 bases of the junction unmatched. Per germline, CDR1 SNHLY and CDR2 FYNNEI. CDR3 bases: TGTGCCAGCAGTGGACTAGCGGTATACGAGCAGTACTTC. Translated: CASSGLAVYEQYF.

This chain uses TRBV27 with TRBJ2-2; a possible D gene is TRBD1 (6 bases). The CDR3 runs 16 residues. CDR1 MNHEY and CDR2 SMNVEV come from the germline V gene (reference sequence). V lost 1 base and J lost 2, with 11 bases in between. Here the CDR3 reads CASSLFPRGNTGELFF. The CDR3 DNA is TGTGCCAGCAGTTTATTCCCCAGGGGAAACACCGGGGAGCTGTTTTTT.

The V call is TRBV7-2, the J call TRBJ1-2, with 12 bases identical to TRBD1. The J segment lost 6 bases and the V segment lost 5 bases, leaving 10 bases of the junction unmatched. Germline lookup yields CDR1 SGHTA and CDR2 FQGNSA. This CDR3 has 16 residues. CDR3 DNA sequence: TGTGCCAGCAGCCACCCGGGACAGGGGGCGCGGAATGGCTACACCTTC. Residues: CASSHPGQGARNGYTF.

DNA of the CDR3: TGTGCCAGCAGTCATCAGGGTGTTTCAGGTCAGCCCCAGCATTTT. Amino acids: CASSHQGVSGQPQHF. This chain links TRBV27 with TRBJ1-5; tentatively, D is TRBD1 (5 bases). V gave up 5 bases and J gave up 6 bases, with 17 bases separating them. CDR1 is MNHEY, CDR2 SMNVEV, per germline (reference sequence). The CDR3 is made up of 15 amino acids.

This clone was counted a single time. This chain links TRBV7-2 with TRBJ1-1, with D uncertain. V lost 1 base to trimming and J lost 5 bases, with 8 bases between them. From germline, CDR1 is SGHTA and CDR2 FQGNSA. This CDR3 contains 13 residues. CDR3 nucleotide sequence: TGTGCCAGCAGCTTAGAAAGGCAGACTGAAGCTTTCTTT. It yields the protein CASSLERQTEAFF.

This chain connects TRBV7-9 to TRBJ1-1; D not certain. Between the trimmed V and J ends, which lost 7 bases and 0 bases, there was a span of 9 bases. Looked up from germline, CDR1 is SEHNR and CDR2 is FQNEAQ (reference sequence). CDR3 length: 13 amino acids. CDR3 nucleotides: TGTGCCAGCACCGCTGGCCTGAACACTGAAGCTTTCTTT. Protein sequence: CASTAGLNTEAFF.

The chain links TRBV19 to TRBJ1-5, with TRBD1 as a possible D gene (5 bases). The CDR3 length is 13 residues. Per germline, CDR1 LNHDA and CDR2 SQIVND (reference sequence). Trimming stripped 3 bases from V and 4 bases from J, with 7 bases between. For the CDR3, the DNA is TGTGCCAGTAGTATGAGACAGAATCAGCCCCAGCATTTT. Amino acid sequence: CASSMRQNQPQHF.

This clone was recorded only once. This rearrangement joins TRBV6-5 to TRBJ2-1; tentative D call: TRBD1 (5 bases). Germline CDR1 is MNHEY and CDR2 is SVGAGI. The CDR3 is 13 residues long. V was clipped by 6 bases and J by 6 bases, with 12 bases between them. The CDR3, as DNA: TGTGCCAGCAGCCCGGGCCAGGGCAATGAGCAGTTCTTC. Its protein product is CASSPGQGNEQFF.

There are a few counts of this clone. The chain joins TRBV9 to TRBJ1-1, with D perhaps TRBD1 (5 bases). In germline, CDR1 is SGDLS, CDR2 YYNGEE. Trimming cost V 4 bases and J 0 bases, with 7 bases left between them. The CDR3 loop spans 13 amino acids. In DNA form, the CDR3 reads TGTGCCAGCAGCCGACAGATGAACACTGAAGCTTTCTTT. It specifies CASSRQMNTEAFF.

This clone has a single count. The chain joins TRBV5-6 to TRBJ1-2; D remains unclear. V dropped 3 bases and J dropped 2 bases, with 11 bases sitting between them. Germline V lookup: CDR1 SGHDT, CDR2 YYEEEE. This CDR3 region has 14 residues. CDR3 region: CASSYWETNYGYTF. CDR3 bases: TGTGCCAGCAGCTATTGGGAAACCAACTATGGCTACACCTTC. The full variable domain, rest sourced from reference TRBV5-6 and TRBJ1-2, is DAGVTQSPTHLIKTRGQQVTLRCSPKSGHDTVSWYQQALGQGPQFIFQYYEEEERQRGNFPDRFSGHQFPNYSSELNVNALLLGDSALYLCASSYWETNYGYTFGSGTRLTVV.

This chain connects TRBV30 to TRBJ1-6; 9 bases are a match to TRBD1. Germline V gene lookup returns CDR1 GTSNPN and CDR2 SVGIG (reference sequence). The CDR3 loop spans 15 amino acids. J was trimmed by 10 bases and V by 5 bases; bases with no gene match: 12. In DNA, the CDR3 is TGTGCCTGGGGGCCGGGACAGGGAGCTTGGTCACCCCTCCACTTT. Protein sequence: CAWGPGQGAWSPLHF.

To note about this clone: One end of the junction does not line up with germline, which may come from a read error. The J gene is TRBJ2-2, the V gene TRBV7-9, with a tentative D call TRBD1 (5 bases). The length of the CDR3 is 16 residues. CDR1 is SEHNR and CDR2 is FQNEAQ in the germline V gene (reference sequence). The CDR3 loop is CASSLGNGAHTGELFF. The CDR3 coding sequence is TGTGCCAGCAGTTTAGGCAATGGGGCACACACCGGGGAGCTGTTTTTT.

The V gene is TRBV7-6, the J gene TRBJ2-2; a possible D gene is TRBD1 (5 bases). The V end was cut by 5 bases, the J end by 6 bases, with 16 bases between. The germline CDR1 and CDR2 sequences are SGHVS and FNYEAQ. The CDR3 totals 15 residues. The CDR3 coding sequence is TGTGCCAGCAGCCCGCGGACCTTAGGGGCCGGGGAGCTGTTTTTT. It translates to CASSPRTLGAGELFF.

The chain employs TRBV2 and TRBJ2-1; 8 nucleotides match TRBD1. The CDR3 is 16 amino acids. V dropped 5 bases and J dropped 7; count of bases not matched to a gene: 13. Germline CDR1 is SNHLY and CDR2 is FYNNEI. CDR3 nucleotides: TGTGCCAGCAGTAAGGAAGGACAGGGTACCCGAAATGAGCAGTTCTTC. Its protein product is CASSKEGQGTRNEQFF.

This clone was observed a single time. The CDR3 is CASSSQGGTEAFF. The DNA for the CDR3 is TGTGCCAGCAGCTCACAGGGGGGGACTGAAGCTTTCTTT. The rearrangement joins TRBV11-2 to TRBJ1-1; 8 bases match TRBD1. The CDR3 length is 13 residues. Germline CDR1 SGHAT, CDR2 FQNNGV. V lost 4 bases, J lost 5 bases, and 3 bases stayed unmatched.

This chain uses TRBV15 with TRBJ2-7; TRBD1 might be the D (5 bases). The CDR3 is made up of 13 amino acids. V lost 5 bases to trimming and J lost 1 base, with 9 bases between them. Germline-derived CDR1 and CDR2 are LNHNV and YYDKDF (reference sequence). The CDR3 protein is CATSGRQSYEQYF. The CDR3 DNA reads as TGTGCCACCAGCGGTAGACAGTCCTACGAGCAGTACTTC.

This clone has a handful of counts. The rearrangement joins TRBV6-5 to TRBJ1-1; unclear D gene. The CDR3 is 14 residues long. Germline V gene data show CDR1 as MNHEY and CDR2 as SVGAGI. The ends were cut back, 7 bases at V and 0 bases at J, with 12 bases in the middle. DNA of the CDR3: TGTGCCAGCAAATACGGCGAAATGAACACTGAAGCTTTCTTT. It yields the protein CASKYGEMNTEAFF.